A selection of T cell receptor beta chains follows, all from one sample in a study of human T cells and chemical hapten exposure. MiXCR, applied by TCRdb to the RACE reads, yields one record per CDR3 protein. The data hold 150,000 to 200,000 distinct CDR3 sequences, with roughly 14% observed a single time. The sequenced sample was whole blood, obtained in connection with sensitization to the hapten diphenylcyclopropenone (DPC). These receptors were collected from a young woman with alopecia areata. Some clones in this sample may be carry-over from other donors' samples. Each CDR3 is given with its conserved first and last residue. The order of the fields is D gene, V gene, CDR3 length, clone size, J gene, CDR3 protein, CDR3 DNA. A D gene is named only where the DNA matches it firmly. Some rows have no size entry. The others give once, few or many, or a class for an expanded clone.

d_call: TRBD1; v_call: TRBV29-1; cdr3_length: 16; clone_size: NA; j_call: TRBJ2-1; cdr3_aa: CSVGPRGPGGYNEQFF; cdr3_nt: TGCAGCGTTGGCCCCAGGGGGCCAGGAGGATACAATGAGCAGTTCTTC
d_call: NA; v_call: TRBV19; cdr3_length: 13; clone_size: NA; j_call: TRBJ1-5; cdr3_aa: CASSMEGRQPQHF; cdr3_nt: TGTGCCAGTAGTATGGAGGGGCGTCAGCCCCAGCATTTT
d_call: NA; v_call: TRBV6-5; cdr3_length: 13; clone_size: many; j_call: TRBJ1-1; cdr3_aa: CASSHKMNTEAFF; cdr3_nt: TGTGCCAGCAGTCACAAAATGAACACTGAAGCTTTCTTT
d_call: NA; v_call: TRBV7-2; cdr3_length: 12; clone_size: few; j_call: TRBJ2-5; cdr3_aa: CASSWVEETQYF; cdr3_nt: TGTGCCAGCAGCTGGGTGGAAGAGACCCAGTACTTC
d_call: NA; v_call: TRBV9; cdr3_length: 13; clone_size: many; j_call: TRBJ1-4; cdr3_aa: CASSISQNEKLFF; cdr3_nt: TGTGCCAGCAGCATTTCACAGAATGAAAAACTGTTTTTT
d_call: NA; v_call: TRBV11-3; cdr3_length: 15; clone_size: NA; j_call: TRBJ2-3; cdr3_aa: CASSREQGSTDTQYF; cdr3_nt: TGTGCCAGCAGCCGGGAGCAGGGAAGCACAGATACGCAGTATTTT
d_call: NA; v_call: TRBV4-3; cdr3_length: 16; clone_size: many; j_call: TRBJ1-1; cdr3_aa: CASSQDSAGAGTEAFF; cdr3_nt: TGCGCCAGCAGCCAAGATTCAGCAGGGGCTGGAACTGAAGCTTTCTTT
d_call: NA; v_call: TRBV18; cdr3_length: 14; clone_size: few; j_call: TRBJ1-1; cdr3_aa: CASSQTIPNTEAFF; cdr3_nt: TGTGCCAGCTCACAGACCATACCTAACACTGAAGCTTTCTTT
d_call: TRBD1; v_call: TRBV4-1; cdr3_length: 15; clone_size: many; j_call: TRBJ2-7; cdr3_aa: CASSQGTGSDYEQYF; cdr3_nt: TGCGCCAGCAGCCAAGGGACAGGGAGTGACTACGAGCAGTACTTC
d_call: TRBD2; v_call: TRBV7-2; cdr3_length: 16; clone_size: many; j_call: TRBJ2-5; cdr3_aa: CASSGGLAGPQETQYF; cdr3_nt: TGTGCCAGCAGTGGGGGACTAGCGGGGCCACAAGAGACCCAGTACTTC